This T cell receptor beta chain was sequenced in a study of response to subunit inactivated influenza vaccine. General study points: Authors suggested seasonal influenza vaccinations each recruit few new T cells.

V lost 4 bases, J lost 1 base, and 11 bases lay in between. This CDR3 region has 14 residues. The germline gives CDR1 SGHRS, CDR2 YFSETQ. Comment on this clonotype: The antigen is undetermined.

TCRdb re-called the RT-PCR reads through MiXCR, storing one row per CDR3 protein. The sample has a few hundred thousand distinct CDR3 sequences; 11% to 15% are singletons. V gene TRBV5-1 combines with J gene TRBJ2-5, with D possibly called TRBD1 or TRBD2 (5 bases each). The sample consisted of PBMCs from blood, taken about 13 days after vaccination. This TCR was recovered from a man between 45 and 60 years old who received an inactivated influenza vaccine. CDR3 in amino acids: CASSMGPIQETQYF. The CDR3 DNA follows: TGCGCCAGCAGCATGGGACCGATCCAAGAGACCCAGTACTTC.